The T cell receptor beta chain under discussion was sequenced for a study of blood T cell repertoires in COVID-19. Study-level background: COVID-19 samples from acute and convalescent phases originated in the United States, Italy and Spain. Sources were T cells, B-cell-depleted T cells, or PBMCs; the material itself was cDNA or gDNA.

The germline V gene encodes CDR1 MNHEY and CDR2 SMNVEV (reference sequence). The length of the CDR3 is 13 residues. Trimming removed 6 bases at V and 3 bases at J, with 9 bases between. Source study methods: Nucleated cell number was recorded as an estimate derived from reference gene primer amplification. This table comes from immunoSEQ multiplex PCR, and its TCRdb copy is limited to in-frame clones, with some not included. Clonal size and the V and J genes are those of that table, whereas D and trimming came from the DNA. The sample lists a few hundred thousand clones, 70% to 90% occurring once. The material sequenced was peripheral blood. This TCR derives from a woman in her forties or fifties with active or convalescent COVID-19. This sequence joins TRBV27 and TRBJ1-3; D ambiguous. CDR3 sequence (DNA): TGTGCCAGCAGAGAGGGCGGTGGAAACACCATATATTTT. Its protein is CASREGGGNTIYF.